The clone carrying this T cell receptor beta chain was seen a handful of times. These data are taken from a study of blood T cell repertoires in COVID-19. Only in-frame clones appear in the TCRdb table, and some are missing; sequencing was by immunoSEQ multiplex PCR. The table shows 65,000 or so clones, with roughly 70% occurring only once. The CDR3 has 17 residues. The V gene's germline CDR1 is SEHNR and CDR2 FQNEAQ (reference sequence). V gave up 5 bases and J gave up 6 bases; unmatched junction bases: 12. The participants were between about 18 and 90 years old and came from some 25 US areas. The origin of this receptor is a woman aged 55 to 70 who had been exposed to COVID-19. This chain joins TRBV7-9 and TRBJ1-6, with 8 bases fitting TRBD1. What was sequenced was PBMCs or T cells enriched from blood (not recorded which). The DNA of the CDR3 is TGTGCCAGCAGCCCGTTGGGTGTGGGGACAGGTAATTCACCCCTCCACTTT. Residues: CASSPLGVGTGNSPLHF.